The 22 T cell receptor beta chains below all came from one sample that was sequenced in a study of vaccination effects on CD4 cells after COVID-19. Antigen-specific CD4+ T cells were expanded (with viral peptide pools) by the ViraFEST assay ahead of sequencing. Once cultured for nine to ten days, the cells underwent separation to obtain CD4+ T cells. Either the mRNA-1273 or the BNT162b2 vaccine was given to participants as two doses. Assay: immunoSEQ multiplex PCR; the TCRdb copy retains only in-frame clones and omits some. Of 30,000 to 45,000 clones in the sample, almost 85% were seen once. These receptors are not linked to any known antigen. The input for sequencing was CD4+ T cells from PBMCs cultured with HCoV-NL63 spike peptides, taken after COVID-19 vaccination. The receptor set was obtained from a human donor who received a COVID-19 vaccine. Some clones in this sample may be carry-over from other donors' samples.

This clone was seen a single time. The chain is built from TRBV2 and TRBJ1-2; D is unclear. V lost 6 bases and J 0 bases, leaving 11 bases between the germline ends. This CDR3 has 14 residues. The germline gives CDR1 SNHLY, CDR2 FYNNEI. The CDR3 protein is CASSDSRANYGYTF. The CDR3 coding sequence is TGTGCCAGCAGCGACTCTAGGGCTAACTATGGCTACACCTTC. Looking up the rest from reference TRBV2 and TRBJ1-2 gives the full variable domain: EPEVTQTPSHQVTQMGQEVILRCVPISNHLYFYWYRQILGQKVEFLVSFYNNEISEKSEIFDDQFSVERPDGSNFTLKIRSTKLEDSAMYFCASSDSRANYGYTFGSGTRLTVV.

This rearrangement joins TRBV13 to TRBJ1-5; weak D call: TRBD1 (6 bases). V lost 5 bases and J 6 bases, leaving 11 bases between the germline ends. The CDR3 is 13 amino acids. Germline assignment: CDR1 PRHDT and CDR2 FYEKMQ (reference sequence). The CDR3 DNA reads TGTGCCAGCAGCAATGACAGGTCTCAGCCCCAGCATTTT. Amino acid sequence: CASSNDRSQPQHF.

The chain uses TRBV6-6 and TRBJ2-7, with TRBD2 matching 8 bases. The CDR3 runs 14 residues. Germline CDR1 and CDR2: MNHNY and SVGAGI (reference sequence). The V and J ends lost 6 bases and 2 bases, in that order; junction bases with no gene match: 6. The CDR3 DNA sequence: TGTGCCAGCAGCACAAGCGGGGGACCCTACGAGCAGTACGTC. Its translation is CASSTSGGPYEQYV.

This chain connects TRBV12-3 or TRBV12-4 to TRBJ1-1; D gene ambiguous. The CDR3 extends over 13 amino acids. V was shortened by 3 bases and J by 7 bases, with 12 bases between the two germline ends. CDR3 sequence (DNA): TGTGCCAGCAGTTTTTATGCAGGCGGTGAAGCTTTCTTT. It is translated as CASSFYAGGEAFF.

The rearrangement joins TRBV9 to TRBJ2-2; 8 bases agree with TRBD2. Unmatched junction bases numbered 8, after V lost 0 bases and J lost 1 base. The germline gives CDR1 SGDLS, CDR2 YYNGEE. This CDR3 spans 18 amino acids. In DNA form, the CDR3 reads TGTGCCAGCAGCGTAGGAATTCGAACTAGCGGGAACACCGGGGAGCTGTTTTTT. This codes for CASSVGIRTSGNTGELFF.

This clone appeared once. The rearrangement joins TRBV11-3 to TRBJ2-2; D gene uncertain. The germline CDR1 and CDR2 sequences are SGHNT and YENEEA. The ends were cut back, 0 bases at V and 6 bases at J, with 5 bases in the middle. CDR3 length equals 13 residues. CDR3 sequence (DNA): TGTGCCAGCAGCTTAGAAGGCCCCGGGGAGCTGTTTTTT. It specifies CASSLEGPGELFF.

This rearrangement joins TRBV7-2 to TRBJ1-1; TRBD1 might be the D (6 bases). Germline CDR1 and CDR2: SGHTA and FQGNSA. V lost 3 bases and J 5 bases, leaving 13 bases between the germline ends. CDR3 length: 14 amino acids. CDR3 in DNA: TGTGCCAGCAGCTTGGGGGGGGCATGGACTGAAGCTTTCTTT. It yields the protein CASSLGGAWTEAFF.

The gene calls are TRBV19 and TRBJ2-3; unclear D gene. The germline CDR1 and CDR2 sequences are LNHDA and SQIVND (reference sequence). Trimming shortened V by 5 bases and J by 0 bases, and 12 bases separated the two germline ends. There are 15 residues in the CDR3. The chain's CDR3 is CASSGRPSSTDTQYF. DNA of the CDR3: TGTGCCAGTAGTGGGCGGCCCTCTAGCACAGATACGCAGTATTTT. The variable domain in full, completed from reference TRBV19 and TRBJ2-3, reads DGGITQSPKYLFRKEGQNVTLSCEQNLNHDAMYWYRQDPGQGLRLIYYSQIVNDFQKGDIAEGYSVSREKKESFPLTVTSAQKNPTAFYLCASSGRPSSTDTQYFGPGTRLTVL.

The chain is built from TRBV18 and TRBJ2-1; 8 bases are shared with TRBD1. V dropped 4 bases and J dropped 10; count of bases not matched to a gene: 9. The CDR3 is 14 amino acids. Germline V gene sequence: CDR1 KGHSH, CDR2 LQKENI. Written as DNA, the CDR3 is TGTGCCAGCTCACAGGGACAGGCCATGGGAGAGCAGTTCTTC. Amino acids: CASSQGQAMGEQFF. The whole variable domain, remainder taken from reference TRBV18 and TRBJ2-1, is NAGVMQNPRHLVRRRGQEARLRCSPMKGHSHVYWYRQLPEEGLKFMVYLQKENIIDESGMPKERFSAEFPKEGPSILRIQQVVRGDSAAYFCASSQGQAMGEQFFGPGTRLTVL.

The chain is built from TRBV7-9 and TRBJ1-1, with 7 bases that match TRBD1. Germline CDR1 is SEHNR and CDR2 is FQNEAQ (reference sequence). CDR3 length: 16 residues. V was pared by 2 bases and J by 5 bases, with 11 bases of the junction left unmatched. CDR3 amino acids: CASSLFGDRVGTEAFF. The CDR3 coding sequence is TGTGCCAGCAGCTTATTTGGCGACAGGGTTGGGACTGAAGCTTTCTTT.

This chain connects TRBV7-9 to TRBJ1-2, with 7 positions matching TRBD1. J gave up 8 bases and V 5 bases, and 11 bases lay outside the gene matches. The CDR3 runs 14 residues. Germline CDR1 and CDR2: SEHNR and FQNEAQ (reference sequence). CDR3 loop: CASSTAGDRVGYTF. The CDR3 DNA sequence: TGTGCCAGCAGCACCGCCGGAGACAGGGTCGGCTACACCTTC.

This clone was recorded a few times. The chain is built from TRBV12-3 or TRBV12-4 and TRBJ1-6; D is perhaps TRBD1 (5 bases). This CDR3 region has 12 residues. The germline V and J ends were trimmed by 2 bases and 13 bases, with 9 bases remaining between them. In DNA, the CDR3 is TGTGCCAGCAGTTTACAGGGTCCGCCCCTCCACTTT. Residues: CASSLQGPPLHF.

This chain connects TRBV9 to TRBJ1-3; D is unclear. CDR3 length: 15 residues. Trimming took off 4 bases at V and 4 bases at J, with 15 bases between the two ends. CDR1 is SGDLS and CDR2 is YYNGEE in the germline V gene. The CDR3 coding sequence is TGTGCCAGCAGCCCCTCCGGCCAGAACGGAAACACCATATATTTT. It codes for CASSPSGQNGNTIYF.

The CDR3 loop is CASNLALSEQYV. The DNA of the CDR3 is TGTGCCAGCAACCTAGCGCTCTCCGAGCAGTACGTC. This chain connects TRBV2 to TRBJ2-7; a weak D match, TRBD2 (6 bases). V lost 7 bases and J lost 6, with 13 bases in between. The CDR3 spans 12 residues. Germline V CDR1 and CDR2: SNHLY, FYNNEI.

The CDR3: CASSLGPGEYEQYV. As DNA, the CDR3 is TGTGCCAGCAGCTTGGGTCCAGGGGAGTACGAGCAGTACGTC. The chain is built from TRBV5-5 and TRBJ2-7; a possible D gene is TRBD1 (6 bases). This CDR3 is 14 amino acids long. In germline, CDR1 is SGHKS, CDR2 YYEKEE (reference sequence). V lost 0 bases to trimming and J lost 4 bases, with 11 bases between them.

In nucleotides, the CDR3 is TGCGCCAGCAGCGGGCGGGGGACGCAGAACACTGAAGCTTTCTTT. Its protein is CASSGRGTQNTEAFF. The rearrangement uses TRBV5-1 and TRBJ1-1; possible D gene TRBD1, 5 bases. In germline, CDR1 is SGHRS, CDR2 YFSETQ. The CDR3 covers 15 residues. V shed 4 bases and J shed 1 base, with 14 bases lying between them.

The V and J genes are TRBV2 and TRBJ1-2; D perhaps matches TRBD1 (6 bases). The CDR3 extends over 14 amino acids. V lost 7 bases and J lost 8, with 20 bases in between. CDR1 is SNHLY, CDR2 FYNNEI, per germline. The CDR3 loop reads CASTVLTGGGGYTF. CDR3 nucleotide sequence: TGTGCCAGCACCGTCTTGACGGGGGGCGGCGGCTACACCTTC.

V usage is TRBV10-1 and J usage is TRBJ2-2; 7 bases match TRBD2. The CDR3 covers 15 residues. With V trimmed by 0 bases and J by 4 bases, 2 bases remained unmatched. Germline V gene lookup returns CDR1 WNHNN and CDR2 SYGVQD (reference sequence). CDR3 bases: TGCGCCAGCAGTGAGTCTAGCGGGCTCACCGGGGAGCTGTTTTTT. Translation: CASSESSGLTGELFF.

This clone was detected only once. The chain joins TRBV25-1 to TRBJ2-2; 8 bases fit TRBD2. This CDR3 is 15 amino acids long. Unmatched junction bases numbered 9, after V lost 5 bases and J lost 7 bases. Germline CDR1 MGHDK, CDR2 SYGVNS. The CDR3 sequence: CASSTGGARGGELFF. CDR3 in DNA: TGTGCCAGCAGTACCGGGGGGGCCCGGGGCGGGGAGCTGTTTTTT.

The chain links TRBV6-4 to TRBJ1-1; D unclear. Deletions cut 4 bases from V and 4 bases from J, with 10 bases between. The germline V gene has CDR1 MRHNA and CDR2 SNTAGT. The CDR3 extends over 13 amino acids. CDR3 protein: CASSGELGTEAFF. In nucleotides, the CDR3 is TGTGCCAGCAGTGGGGAACTCGGCACTGAAGCTTTCTTT.

This clone was seen only once. The rearrangement links TRBV19 to TRBJ1-2; D might be TRBD1 (6 bases). The germline V gene encodes CDR1 LNHDA and CDR2 SQIVND (reference sequence). V was pared by 6 bases and J by 2 bases, with 16 bases between. This CDR3 region has 15 residues. CDR3 loop: CASRGGGQINYGYTF. Written as DNA, the CDR3 is TGTGCCAGTAGAGGTGGAGGACAGATAAACTATGGCTACACCTTC.

This chain uses TRBV15 with TRBJ1-2, with 10 bases fitting TRBD1. CDR3 length equals 18 residues. J was trimmed by 3 bases and V by 0 bases; bases with no gene match: 10. Germline CDR1 reads LNHNV; CDR2 reads YYDKDF (reference sequence). CDR3 nucleotides: TGTGCCACCAGCAGAGAGTCCCTCGGACAGGGGGTAGACTATGGCTACACCTTC. Its translation is CATSRESLGQGVDYGYTF.